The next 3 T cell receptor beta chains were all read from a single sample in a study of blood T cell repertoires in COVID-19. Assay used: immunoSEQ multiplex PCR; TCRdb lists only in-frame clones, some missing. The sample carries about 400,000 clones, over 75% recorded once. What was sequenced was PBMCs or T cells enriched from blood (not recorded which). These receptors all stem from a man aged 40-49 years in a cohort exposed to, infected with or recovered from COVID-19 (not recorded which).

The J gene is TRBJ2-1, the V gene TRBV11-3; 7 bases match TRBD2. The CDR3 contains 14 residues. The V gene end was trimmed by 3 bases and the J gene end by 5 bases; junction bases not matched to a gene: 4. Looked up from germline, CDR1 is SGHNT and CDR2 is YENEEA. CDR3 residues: CASSFTSDNNEQFF. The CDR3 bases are TGTGCCAGCAGCTTTACTAGCGATAACAATGAGCAGTTCTTC.

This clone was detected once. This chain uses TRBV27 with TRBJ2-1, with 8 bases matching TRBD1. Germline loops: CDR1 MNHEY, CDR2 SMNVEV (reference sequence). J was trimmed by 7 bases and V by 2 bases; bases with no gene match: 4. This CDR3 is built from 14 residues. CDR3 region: CASSLGQGANEQFF. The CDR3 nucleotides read TGTGCCAGCAGTTTAGGGCAGGGGGCGAATGAGCAGTTCTTC.

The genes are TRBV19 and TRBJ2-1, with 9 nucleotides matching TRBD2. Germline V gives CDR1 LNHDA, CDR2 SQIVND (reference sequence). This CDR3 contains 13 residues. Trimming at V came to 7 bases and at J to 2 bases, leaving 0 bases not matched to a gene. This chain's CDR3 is CASKREAYNEQFF. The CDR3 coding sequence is TGTGCCAGTAAGCGGGAGGCCTACAATGAGCAGTTCTTC.